This is a list of T cell receptor beta chains from one sample in a study of T-cell reconstitution after alpha-beta-depleted transplantation in children. Via MiXCR, TCRdb re-called the PCR reads, giving one row per CDR3 protein. The table has 600,000 or so distinct CDR3 sequences, about 21% seen once. Sequencing used PBMCs, mostly from graft donor cells, obtained 360 days after TCRalphabeta/CD19-depleted stem cell transplant. The source is a boy younger than two who had a stem cell transplant for acute myeloid leukemia, so the T cells may come from the graft donor. The CDR3 runs from the conserved cysteine through the conserved F or W. D genes are given only for firm matches. Not every row has a clone size; where given, it reads once, few, many or a size class.

j_call v_call clone_size d_call cdr3_nt cdr3_aa
TRBJ2-3 TRBV27 many NA TGTGCCAGCAGTCCCCTCACGATAGAGGGACCCACAGATACGCAGTATTTT CASSPLTIEGPTDTQYF
TRBJ1-5 TRBV12-3/TRBV12-4 many NA TGTGCCAGCAGTGGACCTAGTGGAGGGGTCGGAAATCAGCCCCAGCATTTT CASSGPSGGVGNQPQHF
TRBJ1-4 TRBV20-1 few NA TGCAGTGCTAGAGATCAACCGGCAACTAATGAAAAACTGTTTTTT CSARDQPATNEKLFF
TRBJ2-7 TRBV5-1 NA NA TGCGCCAGCGGCCCCGGGACACACTACGAGCAGTACTTC CASGPGTHYEQYF
TRBJ2-3 TRBV20-1 NA NA TGCAGCGCCGGGAACATCCGACGGGATACGCAGTATTTT CSAGNIRRDTQYF
TRBJ2-7 TRBV20-1 NA NA TGCAGTGCTAGGAGGCCTACTGGAGAGCAGTACTTC CSARRPTGEQYF
TRBJ2-2 TRBV12-3/TRBV12-4 NA TRBD1 TGTGCCAGCAGTCCTCCTCGGACAGGGAAGAGTGCCGGGGAGCTGTTTTTT CASSPPRTGKSAGELFF
TRBJ1-1 TRBV6-5 many NA TGTGCCAGCAGTTACGCGACGGGGGCTGAAGCTTTCTTT CASSYATGAEAFF
TRBJ2-1 TRBV29-1 NA NA TGCAGCGTTTCCAGGTACTACAATGAGCAGTTCTTC CSVSRYYNEQFF
TRBJ2-1 TRBV28 NA TRBD2 TGTGCCAGCAGTCCAACCCTAGCGGGGGAAAACAATGAGCAGTTCTTC CASSPTLAGENNEQFF
TRBJ2-7 TRBV6-5 many TRBD1 TGTGCCAGCACCGGACAGGGCCCCTACGAGCAGTACTTC CASTGQGPYEQYF
TRBJ1-1 TRBV29-1 few NA TGCAGCGCCTCCTGGTACACTGAAGCTTTCTTT CSASWYTEAFF
TRBJ2-2 TRBV7-6 many TRBD1 TGTGCCAGCAGCACGAGGGACAGCTTCACCGGGGAGCTGTTTTTT CASSTRDSFTGELFF
TRBJ2-3 TRBV10-3 NA NA TGTGCCATCAGTGAGTCGATACCAACACCAGATACGCAGTATTTT CAISESIPTPDTQYF
TRBJ2-1 TRBV20-1 many NA TGCAGTGCTCATACTAGCAATGAGCAGTTCTTC CSAHTSNEQFF
TRBJ2-3 TRBV6-5 many TRBD1 TGTGCCAGCAGTTACCTTCTTGGAACAGGGGGCGCAGAGCAGTATTTT CASSYLLGTGGAEQYF
TRBJ2-3 TRBV4-2 NA TRBD1 TGTGCCAGCAGCCAGGAGGATTGGGGACAGGGGGAAACAGATACGCAGTATTTT CASSQEDWGQGETDTQYF
TRBJ1-5 TRBV24-1 few TRBD1 TGTGCCACCACCCTAAGGGGACAGGGGAATCAGCCCCAGCATTTT CATTLRGQGNQPQHF
TRBJ2-5 TRBV7-2 many TRBD1 TGTGCCAGCAGCAAAGACAGGGCAGAGACCCAGTACTTC CASSKDRAETQYF
TRBJ2-1 TRBV12-3/TRBV12-4 many NA TGTGCCAGCAGTACCCGGGGTAACGAGCAGTTCTTC CASSTRGNEQFF
TRBJ2-7 TRBV29-1 many NA TGCAGCGTCGAAGCTCAGGACGGATCCTACGAGCAGTACTTC CSVEAQDGSYEQYF
TRBJ2-7 TRBV20-1 NA NA TGCAGTGCTAGCCCCTGGACGGGCTTTAGCGCCTACGAGCAGTACTTC CSASPWTGFSAYEQYF
TRBJ2-5 TRBV6-1 NA NA TGTGCCAGCAGCACCGACTATCAAGAGACCCAGTACTTC CASSTDYQETQYF
TRBJ2-3 TRBV12-3/TRBV12-4 many NA TGTGCCAGCAGTGCCTTGTGGTGGGGCACAGATACGCAGTATTTT CASSALWWGTDTQYF
TRBJ2-7 TRBV4-3 many NA TGCGCCAGCAGCCAAGATTGGGACGGTCTGAGCTCCTACGAGCAGTACTTC CASSQDWDGLSSYEQYF
TRBJ2-1 TRBV6-5 many TRBD2 TGTGCCAGCAGTTACAGCGGGGGGGCTAAGTACAATGAGCAGTTCTTC CASSYSGGAKYNEQFF
TRBJ2-2 TRBV11-3 many NA TGTGCCAGCAGCTTACGACCTACGGCCGGGGAGCTGTTTTTT CASSLRPTAGELFF
TRBJ1-4 TRBV6-5 few NA TGTGCCAGCAGTTTAAGTTCGGGTTGGGGAACTAATGAAAAACTGTTTTTT CASSLSSGWGTNEKLFF
TRBJ2-1 TRBV6-4 few TRBD2 TGTGCCAGCAGTGACTCTTGGACTAGCTCCTACAATGAGCAGTTCTTC CASSDSWTSSYNEQFF